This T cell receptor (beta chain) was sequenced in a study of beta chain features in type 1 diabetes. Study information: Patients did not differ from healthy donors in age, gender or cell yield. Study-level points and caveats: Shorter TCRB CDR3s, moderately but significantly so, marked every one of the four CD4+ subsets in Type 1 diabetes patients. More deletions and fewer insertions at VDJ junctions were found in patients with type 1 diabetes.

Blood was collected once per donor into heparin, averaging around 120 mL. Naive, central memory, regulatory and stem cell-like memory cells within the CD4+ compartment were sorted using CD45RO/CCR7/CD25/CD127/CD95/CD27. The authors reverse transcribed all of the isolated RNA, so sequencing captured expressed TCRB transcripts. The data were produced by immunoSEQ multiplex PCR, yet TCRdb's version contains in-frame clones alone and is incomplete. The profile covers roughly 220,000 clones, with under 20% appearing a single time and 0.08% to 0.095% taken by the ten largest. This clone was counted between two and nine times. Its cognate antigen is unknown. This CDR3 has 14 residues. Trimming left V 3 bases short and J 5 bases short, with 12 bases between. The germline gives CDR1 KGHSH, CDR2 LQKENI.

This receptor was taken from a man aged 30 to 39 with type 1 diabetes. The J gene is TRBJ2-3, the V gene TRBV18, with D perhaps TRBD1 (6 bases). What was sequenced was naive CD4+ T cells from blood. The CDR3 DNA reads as TGTGCCAGCTCACCCAGGACAGTACTAGATACGCAGTATTTT. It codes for CASSPRTVLDTQYF.